A single sample gave rise to the 6 T cell receptor beta chains below, sequenced in a study of shared clonotypes between healthy human individuals. Libraries were prepared by immunoSEQ multiplex PCR; TCRdb keeps only in-frame clonotypes and omits some of them. The table lists about half a million clones, roughly 80% of them singletons. Material for sequencing was PBMCs. The receptor source for this set is a middle-aged woman in good health. Some clones in this sample may be carry-over from other donors' samples.

The gene calls are TRBV4-2 and TRBJ1-1; D possibly corresponds to TRBD1 (5 bases). Between the trimmed V and J ends, which lost 1 base and 3 bases, there was a span of 12 bases. Germline loops: CDR1 LGHNA, CDR2 YNFKEQ. The CDR3 spans 15 residues. CDR3 sequence (DNA): TGTGCCAGCAGCCAAGGGGCGGGAGGGGACACTGAAGCTTTCTTT. It encodes CASSQGAGGDTEAFF.

The CDR3 coding sequence is TGCGCCAGCAGCCAAGTTCCAGGACTTTACAATGAGCAGTTCTTC. Translation gives CASSQVPGLYNEQFF. The V gene is TRBV4-3, the J gene TRBJ2-1; weak D call: TRBD2 (5 bases). V was trimmed by 1 base and J by 4 bases, leaving 11 bases between them. Germline-derived CDR1 and CDR2 are LGHNA and YSLEER. CDR3 length: 15 amino acids.

Concerning this clone: Since a far larger clone is one base different, this is likely a read error. Other DNA sequences in the same sample also yield this CDR3. V and J are TRBV29-1 and TRBJ1-1; 8 bases match TRBD1. The germline gives CDR1 SQVTM, CDR2 ANQGSEA. With 3 bases clipped from V and 4 bases from J, the junction kept 10 bases outside the gene matches. The CDR3 has 15 residues. The CDR3 DNA sequence: TGCAGCGTTGAGGGACCCGGGACAGGAGGCACTGAAGCTTTCTTT. Residues: CSVEGPGTGGTEAFF. Based on the CDR3 plus reference TRBV29-1 and TRBJ1-1, the full variable domain is SAVISQKPSRDICQRGTSLTIQCQVDSQVTMMFWYRQQPGQSLTLIATANQGSEATYESGFVIDKFPISRPNLTFSTLTVSNMSPEDSSIYLCSVEGPGTGGTEAFFGQGTRLTVV.

The rearrangement links TRBV27 to TRBJ2-7; D gene uncertain. Trimming stripped 0 bases from V and 5 bases from J, with 8 bases between. The CDR3 runs 13 residues. The germline V gene encodes CDR1 MNHEY and CDR2 SMNVEV (reference sequence). The CDR3 sequence is CASSLSWVDEQYF. The CDR3 DNA follows: TGTGCCAGCAGTTTATCATGGGTGGACGAGCAGTACTTC.

The chain employs TRBV4-3 and TRBJ2-2; no clear D. Trimming pared 0 bases from V and 4 bases from J, leaving 15 bases between. CDR1 LGHNA and CDR2 YSLEER come from the germline V gene. This CDR3 spans 17 amino acids. In DNA, the CDR3 is TGCGCCAGCAGCCAAGACGCAGCTTTCCGACTCACCGGGGAGCTGTTTTTT. Residues: CASSQDAAFRLTGELFF.

The rearrangement uses TRBV19 and TRBJ2-7; D is uncertain. The germline V gene encodes CDR1 LNHDA and CDR2 SQIVND (reference sequence). The CDR3 covers 13 residues. V was pared by 1 base and J by 4 bases, with 8 bases between. The CDR3 loop is CASSIVGGYEQYF. Here the CDR3 DNA reads TGTGCCAGTAGTATAGTAGGCGGATACGAGCAGTACTTC.